This TCR beta chain was captured by sequencing in a study of blood T cells in healthy people across ages (dated by TCRdb to 2014 to 2015). About the investigation overall: In model experiments, template switching captured roughly one uniquely barcoded TCR beta cDNA molecule for every two T cells. Four age groups were formed from the donors: young (average 16 years), middle-aged (around 39), aged (62) and long-lived (82). The study measured age-related changes in TCR beta repertoire diversity using deep sequencing normalized with unique cDNA molecular identifiers. Donors of different ages were randomly distributed across sequencing lanes to avoid experimental bias. Using the same blood draw, the study looked at two additional independent replicas of 1 million unique cDNA reads for two donors, one aged 18 to 30 and the other aged 80 or older.

Donors were a few dozen systemically healthy Caucasian individuals from Russia aged roughly 6 to 90 years. Around 10 milliliters of peripheral blood were collected from each donor into EDTA-treated Vacutainer tubes. Ficoll-Paque density-gradient centrifugation was used to isolate PBMCs, with at least 7 million per sample. Total RNA was extracted from PBMCs with Trizol reagent, with at least 5.5 micrograms obtained per sample. For every donor, an aliquot of PBMCs went through flow cytometry to measure the percentages of naive CD45RAhigh/CD27high T cells. The research as a whole found: Because donor CMV infection status was unknown, age-related changes in expanded clonotypes were potentially confounded. Observed TCR beta diversity correlated strongly with the percentage of naive T cells measured by flow cytometry. Compared with the aged group, the long-lived group had more naive CD4+ T cells, fewer expanded clones and increased TCR diversity, a pattern suggesting age selection. Conclusive comparison of naive and antigen-experienced compartments was prevented by the profiling of bulk unsorted PBMCs. Observed TCR beta diversity per million T cells fell roughly linearly with age, and a significant reduction was already apparent by age roughly 40. Estimates of total diversity from one million sequenced T cells were regarded as lower bounds and underestimates.

This clonotype was picked up a small number of times. It lacks a known antigen. No base qualities exist here, and no much larger clone lies one base off it. V drops 5 bases and J drops 5 bases, leaving 12 bases in between. From the germline V gene (reference sequence), CDR1 is LGHDT and CDR2 is YNNKEL. The CDR3 covers 14 residues, taking in both the cysteine and the phenylalanine. Left in the record is the CDR3 DNA by itself, 42 bases read in frame from the first base. Library method: 5' RACE. The sequencer was an Illumina HiSeq 2500. The second PCR ran for about 6 to 11 cycles and used a J-beta primer mix along with a sample-barcoded 5' primer. Each TCR beta cDNA molecule received a unique molecular identifier from a template-switch 5' adaptor carrying 12 random nucleotides. Each sample yielded at least 2.5 million CDR3-containing paired-end reads. First-strand cDNA synthesis was performed from all RNA using the Mint cDNA synthesis kit, with priming by a TRBC-specific oligonucleotide. After uracil-DNA glycosylase treatment, a first 18-cycle PCR used universal primers M1SS and BC2_uni_R on all cDNA. For the original study's pipeline: Normalization of each sample was performed by random selection of 1 million high-quality reads, each carrying a distinct molecular identifier. Reads with shared molecular identifiers were discarded instead of being binned into consensus sequences. MiTCR, with a Q25 quality threshold and the strictest error-elimination algorithm, was used for CDR3 identification, clonotype clustering and error correction. A nonparametric unseen species model with Euler transformation was used to estimate a lower bound on total TCR beta diversity. TCRdb handled the public reads itself, with Q25 trimming in fastp and clone calling in MiXCR, and kept productive beta chains. All rows with the same CDR3 protein become a single entry with the most common DNA and genes. The V and J calls and clone size come from TCRdb's table, not from the authors' own analysis. Present in this sample are about 1.6 million distinct CDR3 sequences, about 32% of which were seen just once. Around 11% of the sample belongs to the ten largest clones.

This clonotype originated in a young woman in good health. The specimen was blood. The chain is made from TRBV3-1 and TRBJ2-2; the D gene is not confidently resolved. CDR3 region: CASSLGRWTGELFF. The bases are TGTGCCAGCAGCTTAGGAAGGTGGACCGGGGAGCTGTTTTTT. With the portions outside the CDR3 filled from the reference TRBV3-1 and TRBJ2-2 genes, the complete variable region becomes DTAVSQTPKYLVTQMGNDKSIKCEQNLGHDTMYWYKQDSKKFLKIMFSYNNKELIINETVPNRFSPKSPDKAHLNLHINSLELGDSAVYFCASSLGRWTGELFFGEGSRLTVL.